This is a list of T cell receptor beta chains from one sample in a study of radiation and T cells in renal cell carcinoma. The data were produced by immunoSEQ multiplex PCR, yet TCRdb's version contains in-frame clones alone and is incomplete. This table has about 16,000 clones, more than 55% appearing once. The sample was tumor tissue, taken from a patient whose treatment was nephrectomy without radiotherapy. The receptors derive from a man aged 60 to 75 with renal cell carcinoma. CDR3s include the opening cysteine and the closing phenylalanine or tryptophan. A D gene is named only where the DNA matches it firmly. Rows give clone size only sometimes, using once, few, many, or a class for an expanded clone.

d_gene,v_gene,abundance,j_gene,CDR3nt,CDR3aa
NA,TRBV6-4,NA,TRBJ2-3,TGTGCCAGCAGTGGTATAGACACAGATACGCAGTATTTT,CASSGIDTDTQYF
NA,TRBV7-9,NA,TRBJ2-7,TGTGCCAGCAGCCATATCTCTTTATTAAGTGAGCAGTACTTC,CASSHISLLSEQYF
TRBD1,TRBV5-4,few,TRBJ1-2,TGTGCCAGCAGCCTGAAGGGGACAGGGAACTATGGCTACACCTTC,CASSLKGTGNYGYTF
NA,TRBV6-6,few,TRBJ2-7,TGTGCCAGCAGTTACGTAAACGAGCAGTACTTC,CASSYVNEQYF
NA,TRBV27,few,TRBJ2-7,TGTGCCAGCAGTTTAGCCCCTCCGGGGGTCGACCCACGACACGAGCAGTACTTC,CASSLAPPGVDPRHEQYF
NA,TRBV28,once,TRBJ1-1,TGTGCCAGCAGACAGGGTAGGCACACTGAAGCTTTCTTT,CASRQGRHTEAFF
NA,TRBV6-5,NA,TRBJ2-1,TGTGCCAGCAGTCAACCCGCGTGGGGGGTGAATGAGCAGTTCTTC,CASSQPAWGVNEQFF
NA,TRBV6-1,few,TRBJ1-2,TGTGCCAGCAGTGCTCAGGCGGGTGGCTATGGCTACACCTTC,CASSAQAGGYGYTF
NA,TRBV28,few,TRBJ2-2,TGTGCCAGCAGTTTAGTCAGGGCAACCGGGGAGCTGTTTTTT,CASSLVRATGELFF
TRBD1,TRBV13,few,TRBJ2-7,TGTGCCAGCAGCCACTTTGGACAGGGGGCTAGCGAGCAGTACTTC,CASSHFGQGASEQYF
NA,TRBV14,NA,TRBJ2-1,TGTGCCAGCAGCCGCCAAGGAATCTCTGATGAGCAGTTCTTC,CASSRQGISDEQFF
NA,TRBV10-3,once,TRBJ2-2,TGTGCCATCAGTGAGGTTCGGGGGAACACCGGGGAGCTGTTTTTT,CAISEVRGNTGELFF
NA,TRBV7-8,NA,TRBJ1-5,TGTGCCAGCAGCTTAATAGGGGCGGTTGGGCAGCCCCAGCATTTT,CASSLIGAVGQPQHF
NA,TRBV5-5,NA,TRBJ2-7,TGTGCCAGCAGCCTCTTGGGAGCTCCGTACTTC,CASSLLGAPYF
NA,TRBV11-3,once,TRBJ2-2,TGTGCCAGCAGCTTAGTCGGGGCGGCAGGCGGGGAGCTGTTTTTT,CASSLVGAAGGELFF
TRBD1,TRBV15,NA,TRBJ2-7,TGTGCCACCAGCAGAGATCTCCCGCGGACAGGCGTCTACGAGCAGTACTTC,CATSRDLPRTGVYEQYF
NA,TRBV28,few,TRBJ2-3,TGTGCCAGCAGTTTAGCGGACTATTACCAGAGCACAGATACGCAGTATTTT,CASSLADYYQSTDTQYF
NA,TRBV4-3,few,TRBJ2-3,TGCGCCAGCAGCCAGGATGAGCCAGATACGCAGTATTTT,CASSQDEPDTQYF
NA,TRBV28,medium-sized,TRBJ1-5,TGTGCCAGCAGGGTACAGGTCGCGGGCCACAATCAGCCCCAGCATTTT,CASRVQVAGHNQPQHF
TRBD1,TRBV5-1,NA,TRBJ1-1,TGCGCCAGCAGCGAGAGACAGGGCATCAAAGCTTTCTTT,CASSERQGIKAFF
NA,TRBV15,few,TRBJ2-7,TGTGCCACCAGCAGAGGTACTAGCAGGAGCTCCTACGAGCAGTACTTC,CATSRGTSRSSYEQYF
NA,TRBV6-1,NA,TRBJ2-3,TGTGCCAGCAGTGAAGGGCGGGCTAGGACAGATACGCAGTATTTT,CASSEGRARTDTQYF
NA,TRBV2,NA,TRBJ2-3,TGTGCCAGCAGGAAGGAGTCTAGCACAGATACGCAGTATTTT,CASRKESSTDTQYF
NA,TRBV19,few,TRBJ2-2,TGTGCCAGTAGTAAGAGCTTCCCCGGGGAGCTGTTTTTT,CASSKSFPGELFF
TRBD1,TRBV27,NA,TRBJ2-7,TGTGCCAGCAAGGACACCACAGGGGGTCCCTCCTACGAGCAGTACTTC,CASKDTTGGPSYEQYF
NA,TRBV2,NA,TRBJ2-7,TGTGCCAGCAGTGCGGGTCTAGCCATCAACGAGCAGTACTTC,CASSAGLAINEQYF
TRBD2,TRBV7-2,NA,TRBJ2-7,TGTGCCAGCAGCCTCCAGCGGGGGACTTACGAGCAGTACTTC,CASSLQRGTYEQYF
TRBD1,TRBV4-2,few,TRBJ1-4,TGTGCCAGCAGCCAAGATCGGGGACAGGGGGCTGAAAAACTGTTTTTT,CASSQDRGQGAEKLFF
TRBD1,TRBV5-1,few,TRBJ1-2,TGCGCCAGCAGCTTGAGTGGGACAGGGTCTTGGGGCTACACCTTC,CASSLSGTGSWGYTF